Described below is a single T cell receptor (beta chain) sequence and its context. Its antigen remains unknown. The ends were cut back, 3 bases at V and 4 bases at J, with 13 bases in the middle. The germline gives CDR1 MNHNS, CDR2 SASEGT. The CDR3 loop spans 15 amino acids. The data derive from a study of shared clonotypes between healthy human individuals. General study results and limits: Investigators collected only blood, and repertoires in tissues likely differ. Around 5.3% of naive CD4 clonotypes were shared across a few donors.

The naive CD8 fraction comprised CD45RO-negative cells positively selected for CCR7 and excluded terminally differentiated effector memory CD45RA+ cells. The authors ran the assay at deep level. Template for every sorted-subset replicate PCR totaled around 200 ng DNA, about 30,000 T cell genomes. Sequencing used immunoSEQ multiplex PCR; TCRdb keeps in-frame clones, though not all of them. The data contain roughly 2.1 million clones, about 92% of them singletons. The J gene is TRBJ1-3, the V gene TRBV6-1; maybe TRBD1 (5 bases). The clonotype comes from a man aged 18 to 30 in good health. Some clones in this sample may be carry-over from other donors' samples. Sequencing used naive CD8+ T cells from PBMCs. CDR3 DNA: TGTGCCAGCAGTGAGGGGCCCGGGTGGGGAAACACCATATATTTT. This gives the protein CASSEGPGWGNTIYF.